The TCR beta chain described here comes from a study of identical twins. Study conclusions and caveats: Cross-sectional statistical analysis, not tracking of the same donors, underpinned the conclusions.

Template switching created a universal primer site, and the cDNA included unique molecular identifiers. TCRdb re-analysed the 5' RACE reads in MiXCR, keeping a single row per CDR3 protein. Of over 600,000 distinct CDR3 sequences in the sample, about 20% were seen once. About this clonotype itself: Its antigen is currently unknown.

CDR3 length: 16 amino acids. Between the trimmed V and J ends, which lost 5 bases and 6 bases, there was a span of 21 bases. CDR1 and CDR2 (germline): MNHEY, SMNVEV (reference sequence). This same sample was also taken into another study, of T cells expressing NK-cell markers. That work states: Restriction of sorting to alpha-beta TCR T cells was accomplished in several experiments using an anti-gamma-delta TCR antibody. These clonotypes, the leaders elsewhere, also led the CD3+CD56-NKG2C+ fraction in four donors.

This chain uses TRBV27 with TRBJ2-3; tentatively, D is TRBD1 (5 bases). The sequence came from a woman aged 18-35 years in good health. Input material: PBMCs. The CDR3 DNA is TGTGCCAGCAGTCCCAGGGTTCGATCGCCGACGGATACGCAGTATTTT. It yields the protein CASSPRVRSPTDTQYF.